Detailed here is one T cell receptor beta chain. Its antigen is unidentified. Data came from immunoSEQ multiplex PCR; TCRdb stores just in-frame clones and leaves some out. In the table there are 150,000 to 200,000 clones, roughly 80% of which are singletons. The data derive from a study of cytomegalovirus exposure and HLA in healthy donors. Findings and caveats of the study: The classifier, whose performance was assessed in both the original and validation cohorts, reportedly diagnosed cytomegalovirus status with high specificity and sensitivity.

The length of the CDR3 is 14 residues. V was trimmed by 0 bases and J by 14 bases, leaving 19 bases between them. CDR1 PRHDT and CDR2 FYEKMQ come from the germline V gene (reference sequence). The sample taken for sequencing was PBMCs. The chain uses TRBV13 and TRBJ1-2, with a tentative D call TRBD1 (6 bases). The sequence derives from a man aged 25-45 years in good health and CMV-seropositive. The CDR3 coding sequence is TGTGCCAGCAGCTTAGGGTCTGGACAGAGGGGTCATACCTTC. Amino acids: CASSLGSGQRGHTF.